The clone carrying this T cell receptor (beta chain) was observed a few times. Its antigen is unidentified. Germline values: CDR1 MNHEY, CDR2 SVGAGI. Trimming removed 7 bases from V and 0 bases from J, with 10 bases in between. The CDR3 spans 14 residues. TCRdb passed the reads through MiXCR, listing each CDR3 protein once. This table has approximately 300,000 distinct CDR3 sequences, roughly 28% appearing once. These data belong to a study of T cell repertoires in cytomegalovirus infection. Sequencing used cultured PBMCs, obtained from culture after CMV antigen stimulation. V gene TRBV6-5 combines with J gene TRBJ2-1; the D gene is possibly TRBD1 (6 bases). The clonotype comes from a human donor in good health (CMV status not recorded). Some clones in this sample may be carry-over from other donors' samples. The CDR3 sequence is CASNRDNSYNEQFF. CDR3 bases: TGTGCCAGCAATAGGGACAACTCCTACAATGAGCAGTTCTTC.